These 30 T cell receptor beta chains share one sample of origin, sequenced in a study of glioma-infiltrating T cells. Using RNA template, CDR3s of TCR alpha and beta were amplified with iRepertoire arm-PCR. MiXCR was run by TCRdb on the multiplex PCR reads, yielding one entry per CDR3 protein. The sample holds roughly 190,000 distinct CDR3 sequences; roughly 32% are singletons and the top ten take 20%. Specimen: glioma tissue, nonneoplastic brain tissue, or PBMCs (not recorded which). All receptors come from a human donor with low-grade glioma or glioblastoma, undergoing nonglioma brain surgery, or in good health (not recorded which).

This clonotype was recorded at least ten times. V usage is TRBV7-9 and J usage is TRBJ1-1; 10 bases match TRBD1. V lost 10 bases, J lost 1 base, and 6 bases stayed unmatched. The CDR3 extends over 14 amino acids. The germline gives CDR1 SEHNR, CDR2 FQNEAQ (reference sequence). The CDR3 bases are TGTGCCACCGGGACAGGGGCCTCGAACACTGAAGCTTTCTTT. It translates to CATGTGASNTEAFF.

In its sample, this clonotype was seen a few times. V gene TRBV4-1 combines with J gene TRBJ2-3, with 7 nucleotides matching TRBD2. Per germline, CDR1 MGHRA and CDR2 YSYEKL. The CDR3 is 19 residues long. The V and J ends lost 0 bases and 2 bases, in that order; junction bases with no gene match: 14. CDR3 DNA: TGCGCCAGCAGCCAAGATAGTCTTCAACCTAGCGGCTACACAGATACGCAGTATTTT. Its protein is CASSQDSLQPSGYTDTQYF.

This clonotype turned up a few times. The chain employs TRBV4-3 and TRBJ2-1; D unclear. Trimming took off 0 bases at V and 0 bases at J, with 6 bases between the two ends. The CDR3 runs 15 residues. Germline V gene sequence: CDR1 LGHNA, CDR2 YSLEER. The CDR3 protein is CASSQDANSYNEQFF. CDR3 in DNA: TGCGCCAGCAGCCAAGACGCGAACTCCTACAATGAGCAGTTCTTC.

On this clonotype: The junction shows a germline mismatch at one end, possibly a read error. This rearrangement joins TRBV2 to TRBJ2-1; D perhaps matches TRBD1 (5 bases). The germline V gene has CDR1 SNHLY and CDR2 FYNNEI. The CDR3 is 14 amino acids. The CDR3 coding sequence is TGTGCCAGCGACCTTGACAGCTCCTACAATGAGCAGTCCTTC. It encodes CASDLDSSYNEQSF.

This clonotype has a handful of counts. The chain uses TRBV4-3 and TRBJ1-5; D not certain. V lost 1 base and J lost 2, with 6 bases in between. Per the germline V gene, CDR1 is LGHNA and CDR2 is YSLEER. The CDR3 consists of 14 residues. Written as DNA, the CDR3 is TGCGCCAGCAGCCAAGCCGGCGGCAATCAGCCCCAGCATTTT. This translates into CASSQAGGNQPQHF.

This clonotype was counted many times. This chain joins TRBV27 and TRBJ1-2; 7 bases map to TRBD1. CDR1 and CDR2 from the germline V gene are MNHEY and SMNVEV (reference sequence). J gave up 4 bases and V 5 bases, and 4 bases lay outside the gene matches. This CDR3 spans 13 amino acids. Here the CDR3 DNA reads TGTGCCAGCAGTCTGACAGGGAGCTATGGCTACACCTTC. Translated: CASSLTGSYGYTF.

This clonotype was picked up many times. V is TRBV28 and J is TRBJ2-7; TRBD2 agrees at 8 bases. The junction had 3 bases not matched to a gene; V was cut back by 4 bases and J by 4 bases. Germline V gene data show CDR1 as MDHEN and CDR2 as SYDVKM. The CDR3 covers 13 residues. The chain's CDR3 is CASSSGGSYEQYF. CDR3 coding DNA: TGTGCCAGCAGTTCGGGGGGGTCGTACGAGCAGTACTTC. The variable domain in full, with the rest retrieved from reference TRBV28 and TRBJ2-7, is DVKVTQSSRYLVKRTGEKVFLECVQDMDHENMFWYRQDPGLGLRLIYFSYDVKMKEKGDIPEGYSVSREKKERFSLILESASTNQTSMYLCASSSGGSYEQYFGPGTRLTVT.

This chain links TRBV12-3 or TRBV12-4 with TRBJ1-5; possible D gene TRBD1, 6 bases. The CDR3 length is 17 residues. Between the trimmed V and J ends, which lost 6 bases and 0 bases, there was a span of 18 bases. The chain's CDR3 is CASRARSTGISNQPQHF. CDR3 coding DNA: TGTGCCAGCAGAGCGCGCTCAACAGGGATTAGCAATCAGCCCCAGCATTTT.

Ten or more counts support this clonotype. The J gene is TRBJ1-1, the V gene TRBV7-2; tentative D call: TRBD1 (6 bases). Trimming removed 7 bases at V and 0 bases at J, with 18 bases between. The CDR3 loop spans 16 amino acids. Looked up from germline, CDR1 is SGHTA and CDR2 is FQGNSA. CDR3 in DNA: TGTGCCAGCAAGAGGGGAAGGGGGTTTATGAACACTGAAGCTTTCTTT. It codes for CASKRGRGFMNTEAFF.

At least ten counts were recorded for this clonotype. CDR3 coding DNA: TGTGCCAGCAGCCGGACTAGCGGGAGTGAGACCCAGTACTTC. Protein sequence: CASSRTSGSETQYF. The genes are TRBV2 and TRBJ2-5; 13 positions match TRBD2. The CDR3 is 14 residues long. Trimming took 6 bases from V and 5 from J; bases not matched to a gene: 3. Germline V gene sequence: CDR1 SNHLY, CDR2 FYNNEI.

This clonotype was observed at least ten times. The chain has TRBV19 and TRBJ1-2; the D gene is possibly TRBD1 (6 bases). Looked up from germline, CDR1 is LNHDA and CDR2 is SQIVND (reference sequence). V was trimmed by 5 bases and J by 6 bases, leaving 28 bases between them. The CDR3 is made up of 18 amino acids. CDR3 sequence (DNA): TGTGCCAGTAGTCCTAACCATGGACAGACCTCCCCTAATGATGGCTACACCTTC. Translation gives CASSPNHGQTSPNDGYTF.

A note on this clonotype: With a much larger clone just one base away, this may be a read error. The chain is built from TRBV25-1 and TRBJ1-2, with D possibly matching TRBD1 (5 bases). The CDR3 extends over 13 amino acids. V was shortened by 6 bases and J by 8 bases, with 16 bases between the two germline ends. Germline V gene sequence: CDR1 MGHDK, CDR2 SYGVNS. CDR3 sequence (DNA): TGTGCCAGCAGCTTAGACGGGGCCTGGGGCTACACCTTC. Translated, it gives CASSLDGAWGYTF.

This clonotype appeared many times. This chain links TRBV20-1 with TRBJ2-1; D gene uncertain. With 3 bases removed from V and 7 bases from J, the gap between germline ends came to 7 bases. This CDR3 has 11 residues. The V gene's germline CDR1 is DFQATT and CDR2 SNEGSKA (reference sequence). The CDR3 nucleotides read TGCAGTGCTAGTCTGGGAAATGAGCAGTTCTTC. Protein sequence: CSASLGNEQFF.

This clonotype has a count of ten or more. Here the CDR3 reads CASSQRDRQETQYF. The CDR3 DNA sequence: TGTGCCAGCAGCCAACGGGACAGACAAGAGACCCAGTACTTC. The V and J genes are TRBV7-9 and TRBJ2-5; 7 bases agree with TRBD1. Germline V gene sequence: CDR1 SEHNR, CDR2 FQNEAQ (reference sequence). J lost 2 bases, V lost 5 bases, and 5 bases had no gene match. The CDR3 loop spans 14 amino acids.

This clonotype occurred many times. The chain combines TRBV29-1 with TRBJ1-2, with 7 bases lining up with TRBD1. Germline lookup yields CDR1 SQVTM and CDR2 ANQGSEA. CDR3 length: 11 amino acids. DNA of the CDR3: TGCAGTGCTGGACAGGATTATGGCTACACCTTC. This sequence encodes CSAGQDYGYTF.

This clonotype appeared a single time. Possible read error: a much larger clone is one base away. The chain links TRBV29-1 to TRBJ1-1, with no clear D. The V gene lost 6 bases and the J gene lost 4 bases, with 15 bases spanning the gap. Germline V gene data show CDR1 as SQVTM and CDR2 as ANQGSEA. The CDR3 is 13 amino acids. The CDR3 DNA reads TGCAGCGTAAAGATGGGTCGTGGCACTGAAGCTTTCTTT. Translating gives CSVKMGRGTEAFF.

This chain connects TRBV2 to TRBJ2-7; D unclear. The V end lost 5 bases, the J end lost 5 bases, and 10 bases lay between the germline ends. Germline V gives CDR1 SNHLY, CDR2 FYNNEI. The CDR3 is 12 residues long. The CDR3 nucleotides are TGTGCCAGCAGTCCCGACTTCCACGAGCAGTACTTC. It translates to CASSPDFHEQYF.

The table lists this clonotype with many counts. The chain couples TRBV2 to TRBJ1-1; D is possibly TRBD1 (5 bases). Germline loops: CDR1 SNHLY, CDR2 FYNNEI. V was cut by 4 bases and J by 13 bases, with 16 bases left in between. This CDR3 is 12 amino acids long. DNA of the CDR3: TGTGCCAGCAGTGCTGACAGTGCAAGCGGTTTCTTT. Protein: CASSADSASGFF.

This clonotype was seen at least ten times. The V and J genes are TRBV7-2 and TRBJ2-7, with D perhaps assigned TRBD1 or TRBD2 (5 bases each). Trimming took 5 bases from V and 3 from J, leaving 14 bases between them. Germline assignment: CDR1 SGHTA and CDR2 FQGNSA. The CDR3 loop spans 14 amino acids. The CDR3 DNA sequence: TGTGCCAGCAGCCGGCAGGGAGTCGGCTACGAGCAGTACTTC. Translation: CASSRQGVGYEQYF. The full variable domain, completed using reference TRBV7-2 and TRBJ2-7, is GAGVSQSPSNKVTEKGKDVELRCDPISGHTALYWYRQSLGQGLEFLIYFQGNSAPDKSGLPSDRFSAERTGGSVSTLTIQRTQQEDSAVYLCASSRQGVGYEQYFGPGTRLTVT.

The chain combines TRBV9 with TRBJ2-6; possible D gene TRBD2, 5 bases. Trimming took off 0 bases at V and 4 bases at J, with 8 bases between the two ends. Germline-derived CDR1 and CDR2 are SGDLS and YYNGEE. This CDR3 has 15 residues. The CDR3 is CASSVGGFGANVLTF. Written as DNA, the CDR3 is TGTGCCAGCAGCGTAGGCGGGTTCGGGGCCAACGTCCTGACTTTC.

This clonotype was counted ten times or more. This chain joins TRBV6-2 or TRBV6-3 and TRBJ2-1; 11 nucleotides match TRBD1. Germline trimming cut 0 bases from V and 3 bases from J; bases unmatched to any gene: 1. The CDR3 runs to 16 residues. In germline, CDR1 is MNHEY, CDR2 SVGEGT. This CDR3 is CASSYSGQGGYNEQFF. The CDR3 region has the DNA TGTGCCAGCAGTTACTCGGGACAGGGGGGCTACAATGAGCAGTTCTTC.

There are many counts of this clonotype. V is TRBV6-1 and J is TRBJ2-7, with TRBD1 as a possible D gene (6 bases). Trimming left V 4 bases short and J 5 bases short, with 12 bases between. The germline gives CDR1 MNHNS, CDR2 SASEGT. The CDR3 loop spans 13 amino acids. CDR3 sequence: CASSGTAQHEQYF. CDR3 sequence (DNA): TGTGCCAGCAGTGGGACAGCCCAACACGAGCAGTACTTC.

As regards this clonotype: At one of its ends the junction is not consistent with the germline gene, which may arise from a read error. The chain has TRBV5-1 and TRBJ2-3, with D perhaps given as TRBD1 or TRBD2 (5 bases each). Per the germline V gene, CDR1 is SGHRS and CDR2 is YFSETQ. The CDR3 consists of 16 residues. CDR3 DNA: TGCGCCAGCAGCCCCCAAGGGGCAGGGACCACAGATATGCAGTATTTT. Protein sequence: CASSPQGAGTTDMQYF.

About this clonotype itself: This sequence may be a read error, since a much larger clone differs from it by one base. This sequence joins TRBV6-6 and TRBJ2-5, with TRBD1 identical over 7 bases. Trimming at V came to 6 bases and at J to 3 bases, leaving 7 bases not matched to a gene. CDR1 is MNHNY and CDR2 is SVGAGI in the germline V gene (reference sequence). The CDR3 spans 14 residues. Here the CDR3 DNA reads TGTGCCAGCAGCCTGGACAGGATGAAAGAGACCCAGTACTTC. Translated, it gives CASSLDRMKETQYF.

The CDR3 nucleotides read TGTGCCAGCAGCTTAGCTAAGGAAAGCGAGCAGTACTTC. The encoded protein is CASSLAKESEQYF. The chain joins TRBV7-9 to TRBJ2-7; D is ambiguous. The V end was cut by 0 bases, the J end by 6 bases, with 9 bases between. CDR1 and CDR2 from the germline V gene are SEHNR and FQNEAQ (reference sequence). CDR3 length: 13 residues.

This clonotype was seen many times. The chain uses TRBV4-3 and TRBJ2-3; tentative D call: TRBD2 (5 bases). V lost 2 bases and J 2 bases, leaving 11 bases between the germline ends. Germline-derived CDR1 and CDR2 are LGHNA and YSLEER. This CDR3 is 15 amino acids long. CDR3 sequence: CASSQRAENTDTQYF. DNA for the CDR3: TGCGCCAGCAGCCAACGAGCGGAGAACACAGATACGCAGTATTTT.

This clonotype has more than one count but fewer than ten. This rearrangement joins TRBV18 to TRBJ2-7; TRBD1 matches 10 bases. Trimming removed 3 bases from V and 3 bases from J; junction bases left unmatched: 8. This CDR3 has 16 amino acids. Germline V CDR1 and CDR2: KGHSH, LQKENI. The CDR3 loop reads CASSPLSGTGVYEQYF. The CDR3 DNA is TGTGCCAGCTCACCCCTTTCGGGGACAGGGGTCTACGAGCAGTACTTC.

This clonotype was seen only a few times. The chain employs TRBV12-3 or TRBV12-4 and TRBJ2-1, with TRBD1 as a possible D gene (5 bases). V dropped 6 bases and J dropped 6 bases, with 15 bases sitting between them. There are 14 residues in the CDR3. The CDR3 sequence: CASSNFQGSNEQFF. In nucleotides, the CDR3 is TGTGCCAGCAGCAATTTCCAGGGTTCCAATGAGCAGTTCTTC.

In the case of this clonotype: This may arise from a read error, as a much more abundant clone is one base away. The chain couples TRBV3-1 to TRBJ1-1; D remains unclear. Germline V gives CDR1 LGHDT, CDR2 YNNKEL (reference sequence). The CDR3 covers 12 residues. The CDR3 sequence is CVSSQAAGTTFF. The CDR3 bases are TGTGTCAGCAGCCAAGCGGCGGGCACAACTTTCTTT.

As to this clonotype: A much more abundant neighbour one base away suggests this may be a read error. This chain links TRBV6-2 or TRBV6-3 with TRBJ2-5; 7 bases fit TRBD1. Germline V gene sequence: CDR1 MNHEY, CDR2 SVGEGT. CDR3 size: 14 residues. CDR3: CASSPLGGWKDQHF. DNA for the CDR3: TGTGCCAGCAGTCCCTTAGGGGGCTGGAAGGACCAGCACTTC.